This T cell receptor beta chain was observed in a study of cytomegalovirus exposure and HLA in healthy donors. PCR amplification relied on 60 Vbeta primers (plus 13 Jbeta primers). Assay used: immunoSEQ multiplex PCR; TCRdb lists only in-frame clones, some missing. The repertoire holds 150,000 to 200,000 clones, with around 80% as singletons. CDR1 is SGHRS, CDR2 YFSETQ, per germline. The CDR3 runs 16 residues. V lost 3 bases, J lost 9 bases, and 8 bases stayed unmatched. The table lists this clone with a few counts. The source of this sequence is a woman in her twenties or thirties in good health and CMV-seropositive. Sequenced input: PBMCs. The rearrangement links TRBV5-1 to TRBJ2-3; 15 nucleotides agree with TRBD2. The CDR3 region is CASSWTSGGDTDTQYF. In nucleotides, the CDR3 is TGCGCCAGCAGCTGGACTAGCGGGGGGGATACCGACACGCAGTATTTT.